In this sample, the clone carrying this T cell receptor (beta chain) turned up a few times. What it binds is unknown. The data were obtained in a study of CD8+CD57+ T cells in acquired aplastic anemia. The overall study: DNA recovered from sorted CD4+ and CD8+ cells had a mean of roughly 3 ug. In CD4+ cells, healthy donors produced an average of approximately 9.9 million reads.

CDR1 SGHAT and CDR2 FQNNGV come from the germline V gene. With 2 bases removed from V and 7 bases from J, the gap between germline ends came to 17 bases. There are 16 residues in the CDR3. Study observations and caveats: The study identified about 30 CD8+ CDR3 sequences shared by patients and controls. Patient and control CD8+ Simpson's diversity was not significantly different.

Template material for TCR beta VDJ and CDR3 profiling consisted of genomic DNA. TCRdb reanalysed the reads using MiXCR and keeps one entry per CDR3 protein. The sample has 200,000 to 250,000 distinct CDR3 sequences; approximately 35% are singletons. The rearrangement links TRBV11-2 to TRBJ2-2; the D gene is possibly TRBD1 (6 bases). This clonotype originated in a human donor in good health, serving as a control. Sequenced input: sorted CD4+, CD8+, or CD8+CD57+ T cells (not recorded which) from PBMCs. The CDR3 region is CASSLKLGARGGELFF. The CDR3 bases are TGTGCCAGCAGCTTAAAATTGGGGGCTAGGGGCGGGGAGCTGTTTTTT.